This T cell receptor (beta chain) was obtained from a study of cytomegalovirus exposure and HLA in healthy donors. Study in general: In a previous analysis, 110 million or so unique TCR beta sequences were found from 150 million to 200 million T cells. The study, taken as a whole, reports: When a later analysis compared HLA-associated TCR beta chains with equally common others, the HLA-associated chains turned out to be more clonally expanded and to have lower generation probabilities. Apparent HLA restriction characterized most CMV-associated TCR beta chains in a later analysis.

Notes on this clone: Its antigen is currently unknown.

Trimming took 7 bases from V and 0 from J, leaving 12 bases between them. Germline V gene sequence: CDR1 SEHNR, CDR2 FQNEAQ (reference sequence). This CDR3 contains 14 residues. The PCR had 60 Vbeta and 13 Jbeta primers. The table came from immunoSEQ multiplex PCR; TCRdb's copy has only in-frame clones and leaves some out. The sample has fewer than 200,000 clones; roughly 70% are singletons. Sample: PBMCs. The rearrangement uses TRBV7-9 and TRBJ1-1; D gene uncertain. This TCR came from a girl between 5 and 17 years old in good health and CMV-seronegative. CDR3 DNA: TGTGCCAGCACCTCGTACCAGATGAACACTGAAGCTTTCTTT. As protein: CASTSYQMNTEAFF.